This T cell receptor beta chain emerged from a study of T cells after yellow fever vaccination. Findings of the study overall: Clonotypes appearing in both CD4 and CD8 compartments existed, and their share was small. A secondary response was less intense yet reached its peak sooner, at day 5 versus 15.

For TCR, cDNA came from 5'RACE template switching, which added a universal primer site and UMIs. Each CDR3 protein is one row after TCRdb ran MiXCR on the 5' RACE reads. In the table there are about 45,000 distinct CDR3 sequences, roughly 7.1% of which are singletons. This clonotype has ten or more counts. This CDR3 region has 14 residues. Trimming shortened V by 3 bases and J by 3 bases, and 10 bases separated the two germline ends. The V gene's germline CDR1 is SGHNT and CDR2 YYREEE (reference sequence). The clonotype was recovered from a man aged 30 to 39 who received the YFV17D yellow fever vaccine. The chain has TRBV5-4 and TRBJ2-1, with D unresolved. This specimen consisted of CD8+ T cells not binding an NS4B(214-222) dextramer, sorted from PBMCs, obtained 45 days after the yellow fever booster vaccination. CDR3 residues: CASSSILDYNEQFF. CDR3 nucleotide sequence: TGTGCCAGCAGCTCCATTCTGGACTACAATGAGCAGTTCTTC.